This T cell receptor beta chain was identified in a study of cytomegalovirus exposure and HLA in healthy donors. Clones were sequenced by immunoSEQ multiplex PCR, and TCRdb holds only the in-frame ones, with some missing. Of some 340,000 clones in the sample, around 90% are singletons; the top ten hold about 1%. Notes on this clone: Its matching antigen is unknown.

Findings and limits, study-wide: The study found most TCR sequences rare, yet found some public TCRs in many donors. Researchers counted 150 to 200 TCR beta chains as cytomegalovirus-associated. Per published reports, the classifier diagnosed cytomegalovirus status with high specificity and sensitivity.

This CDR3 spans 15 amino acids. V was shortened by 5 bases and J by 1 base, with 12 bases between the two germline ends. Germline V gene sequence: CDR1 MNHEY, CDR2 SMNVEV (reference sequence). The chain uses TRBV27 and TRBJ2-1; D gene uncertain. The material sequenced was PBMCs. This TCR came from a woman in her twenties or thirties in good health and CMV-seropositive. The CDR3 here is CASSLNTDSYNEQFF. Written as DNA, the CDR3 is TGTGCCAGCAGTCTAAATACTGATTCCTACAATGAGCAGTTCTTC.